The 9 T cell receptor beta chains below all came from one sample that was sequenced in a study of regulatory T cells in long-lasting Graves disease. CDR3 regions were amplified by Arm-PCR using iRepertoire HTBI primers to build TCR beta libraries. MiXCR, applied by TCRdb to the multiplex PCR reads, yields one record per CDR3 protein. The sample has 360,000 or so distinct CDR3 sequences; around 15% are singletons. The time point: newly diagnosed GD, antithyroid drugs for less than 3 months. RNA isolated from PBMCs was used to make the TCR library. These data are also associated with another study on T cells in Graves' hyperthyroidism and ophthalmopathy.

Sample: peripheral blood mononuclear cells (PBMCs), taken at new diagnosis, from a patient treated with antithyroid drugs. Receptor source: a woman aged 18-29 years with Graves disease.

This clonotype has a count of ten or more. The V gene is TRBV7-9, the J gene TRBJ2-7; D may be TRBD1 (6 bases). From germline, CDR1 is SEHNR and CDR2 FQNEAQ (reference sequence). With 7 bases removed from V and 9 bases from J, the gap between germline ends came to 13 bases. This CDR3 is 11 amino acids long. DNA of the CDR3: TGTGCCAGCACTAGGGGGTTCGGGCAGTACTTC. Encoded protein: CASTRGFGQYF.

This clonotype was seen more than once but under ten times. The rearrangement joins TRBV5-8 to TRBJ2-5, with D maybe TRBD1 (6 bases). This CDR3 comprises 16 residues. CDR1 SGHTS and CDR2 YDEGEE come from the germline V gene. The germline V and J ends were trimmed by 5 bases and 2 bases, with 19 bases remaining between them. The CDR3 loop reads CASRPTGSTKQETQYF. The DNA for the CDR3 is TGTGCCAGCAGACCGACAGGATCAACAAAACAAGAGACCCAGTACTTC.

The CDR3 DNA reads as TGTGCCAGCAGGGGACCCGGGCCCCCCGATCAGCCCCAGTATTTT. Its translation is CASRGPGPPDQPQYF. The chain carries TRBV6-1 and TRBJ1-5; the D gene could be TRBD1 or TRBD2 (5 bases each). The DNA end is a closer match to TRBJ2-3, so the J assignment may be wrong. The CDR3 covers 15 residues. In germline, CDR1 is MNHNS, CDR2 SASEGT.

This clonotype was seen more than once but under ten times. This chain joins TRBV5-5 and TRBJ2-1; TRBD2 matches at 8 bases. Germline-derived CDR1 and CDR2 are SGHKS and YYEKEE (reference sequence). Trimming took 6 bases from V and 8 from J; bases not matched to a gene: 10. There are 14 residues in the CDR3. This CDR3 is CASKPPGGADEQFF. The CDR3, as DNA: TGTGCCAGCAAGCCCCCGGGGGGGGCCGATGAGCAGTTCTTC.

The table lists this clonotype with many counts. The J gene is TRBJ1-5, the V gene TRBV6-1; a weak D match, TRBD1 (6 bases). Germline lookup yields CDR1 MNHNS and CDR2 SASEGT. The CDR3 contains 15 residues. V was trimmed by 4 bases and J by 6 bases, leaving 16 bases between them. As DNA, the CDR3 is TGTGCCAGCAGTGGAACCCAGGGGTTCGGTCAGCCCCAGCATTTT. This gives the protein CASSGTQGFGQPQHF.

This clonotype was observed many times. The chain employs TRBV7-2 and TRBJ2-2, with 8 bases that match TRBD2. CDR1 is SGHTA and CDR2 is FQGNSA in the germline V gene. This CDR3 has 15 amino acids. The V and J ends lost 5 bases and 4 bases, in that order; junction bases with no gene match: 6. DNA for the CDR3: TGTGCCAGCAGCCCCTGGGCGGGGGGCACCGGGGAGCTGTTTTTT. Its protein product is CASSPWAGGTGELFF.

The chain couples TRBV10-2 to TRBJ2-7, with D perhaps being TRBD1 or TRBD2 (5 bases each). The CDR3 consists of 13 residues. V dropped 3 bases and J dropped 0 bases, with 6 bases sitting between them. CDR1 and CDR2 (germline): WSHSY, SAAADI. The CDR3 sequence is CASSDGTSYEQYF. DNA of the CDR3: TGCGCCAGCAGTGACGGGACCTCCTACGAGCAGTACTTC.

Ten or more counts support this clonotype. The V and J genes are TRBV6-5 and TRBJ1-6; TRBD1 matches 10 bases. V trimming: 4 bases; J trimming: 0 bases; junction bases outside the gene matches: 3. From germline, CDR1 is MNHEY and CDR2 SVGAGI. The CDR3 covers 17 residues. In DNA, the CDR3 is TGTGCCAGCAGTTGGGGACAGGGGAGCTCCTATAATTCACCCCTCCACTTT. Its protein product is CASSWGQGSSYNSPLHF.

This clonotype appeared once. V usage is TRBV4-1 and J usage is TRBJ2-1, with 13 bases that match TRBD2. V shed 5 bases and J 6 bases; nucleotides not matched to a gene: 7. Germline CDR1 MGHRA, CDR2 YSYEKL. This CDR3 has 16 residues. This chain's CDR3 is CASSLMTSGGLNEQFF. The DNA of the CDR3 is TGCGCCAGCAGCTTGATGACTAGCGGGGGGCTCAATGAGCAGTTCTTC.